The clone carrying this T cell receptor (beta chain) has more than one count but fewer than ten. Its specificity is not known. V was cut by 3 bases and J by 10 bases, with 6 bases left in between. This CDR3 is 10 amino acids long. The germline gives CDR1 SGHAT, CDR2 FQNNGV. This specimen comes from a study of T cell responses to AZD1222 COVID-19 vaccine. Overall study results and limits: Among AZD1222 vaccinees, only 5 to 7 were seropositive at baseline. Spike was spanned by vaccine-associated CD4 TCRs, which were dominant at 160-218 and 743-854. Reportedly, nearly half of unique spike TCRs recognized epitopes outside B.1.351/B.1.1.7 mutations.

Profiled with immunoSEQ multiplex PCR; TCRdb holds only in-frame clones, not every one. The sample carries 100,000 to 150,000 clones, more than 80% recorded once. The receptor comes from an adult who received the AZD1222 COVID-19 vaccine. The V and J genes are TRBV11-2 and TRBJ1-1; D gene uncertain. The sequencing here drew on peripheral blood, taken 28 days after the second AZD1222 dose. Written as DNA, the CDR3 is TGTGCCAGCAGCTTGGGAGTAGCTTTCTTT. This encodes CASSLGVAFF.